This TCR beta chain came from a study of regulatory and conventional T cells in RAG deficiency. A note on this clone: The target antigen is unknown.

The sorted conventional CD4+ T cells were CD25-low and CD127-high, with genomic DNA sequenced. Broader study findings: RAG-deficient patients showed markedly lower Shannon entropy and higher Simpson indices than control T-cell subsets. Other subsets showed approximately 9.6-fold reductions, but Treg unique TCR beta sequences fell approximately 90-fold in these patients. In Omenn syndrome, Treg and Tconv repertoires overlapped >90%.

The table came from immunoSEQ multiplex PCR; TCRdb's copy has only in-frame clones and leaves some out. Of 10,000 to 15,000 clones listed, around 94% are singletons. The CDR3 loop spans 14 amino acids. V lost 5 bases and J 10 bases, leaving 15 bases between the germline ends. Germline values: CDR1 MDHEN, CDR2 SYDVKM. The same specimen was also included in a second study, on regulatory T cells. That study adds: The primer mix had 52 TRBV and 13 TRBJ primers.

The chain has TRBV28 and TRBJ1-6, with D possibly matching TRBD1 (6 bases). The sequence came from a human donor in good health. Specimen: CD4+ effector T cells sorted from blood. The CDR3 coding sequence is TGTGCCAGCAGTCTAGGGGGGATCGAGTCACCCCTCCACTTT. Translation: CASSLGGIESPLHF.